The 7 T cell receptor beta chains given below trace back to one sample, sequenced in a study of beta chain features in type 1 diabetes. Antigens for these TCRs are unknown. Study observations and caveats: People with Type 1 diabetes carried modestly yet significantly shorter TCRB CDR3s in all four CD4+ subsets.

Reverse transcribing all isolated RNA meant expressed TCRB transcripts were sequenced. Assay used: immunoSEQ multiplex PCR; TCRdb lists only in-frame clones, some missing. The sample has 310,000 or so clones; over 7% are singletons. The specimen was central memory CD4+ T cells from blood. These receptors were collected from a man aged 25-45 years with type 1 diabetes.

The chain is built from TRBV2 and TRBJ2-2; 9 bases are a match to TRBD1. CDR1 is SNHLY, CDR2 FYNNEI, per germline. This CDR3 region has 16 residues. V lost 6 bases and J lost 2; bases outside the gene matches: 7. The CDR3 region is CASRDLTGGNTGELFF. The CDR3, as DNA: TGTGCCAGCAGGGACCTAACAGGGGGCAACACCGGGGAGCTGTTTTTT.

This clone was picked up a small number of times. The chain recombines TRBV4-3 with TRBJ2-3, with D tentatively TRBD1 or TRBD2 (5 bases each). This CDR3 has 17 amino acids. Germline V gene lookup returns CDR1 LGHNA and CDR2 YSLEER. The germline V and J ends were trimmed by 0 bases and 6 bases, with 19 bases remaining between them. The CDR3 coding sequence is TGCGCCAGCAGCCAAGATCCTAGGACCCGGGACGCTGATACGCAGTATTTT. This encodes CASSQDPRTRDADTQYF.

CDR3 residues: CASSPTNGNNQGNEQFF. In nucleotides, the CDR3 is TGTGCCAGCTCACCAACGAATGGTAATAATCAGGGGAATGAGCAGTTCTTC. The chain combines TRBV18 with TRBJ2-1, with D possibly TRBD1 on 6 matching bases. V dropped 2 bases and J dropped 7 bases, with 21 bases sitting between them. Germline assignment: CDR1 KGHSH and CDR2 LQKENI. The CDR3 loop spans 17 amino acids.

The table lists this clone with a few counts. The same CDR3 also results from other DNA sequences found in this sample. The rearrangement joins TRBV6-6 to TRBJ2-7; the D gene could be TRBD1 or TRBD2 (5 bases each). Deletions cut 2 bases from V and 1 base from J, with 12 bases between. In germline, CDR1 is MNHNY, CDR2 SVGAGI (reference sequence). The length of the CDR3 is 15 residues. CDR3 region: CASSYGDRRSYEQYF. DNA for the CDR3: TGTGCCAGCAGTTACGGGGACCGGCGATCCTACGAGCAGTACTTC.

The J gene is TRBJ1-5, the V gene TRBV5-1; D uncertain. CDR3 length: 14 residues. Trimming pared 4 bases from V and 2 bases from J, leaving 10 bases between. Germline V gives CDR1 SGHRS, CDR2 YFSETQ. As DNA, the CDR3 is TGCGCCAGCAGCCTAGAGCCGGGCAATCAGCCCCAGCATTTT. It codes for CASSLEPGNQPQHF.

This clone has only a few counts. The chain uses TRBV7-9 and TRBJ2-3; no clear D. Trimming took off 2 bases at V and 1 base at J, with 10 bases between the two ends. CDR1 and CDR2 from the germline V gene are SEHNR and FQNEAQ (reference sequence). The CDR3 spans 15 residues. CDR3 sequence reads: CASSLQPDRTDTQYF. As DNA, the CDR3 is TGTGCCAGCAGCTTACAACCAGATCGCACAGATACGCAGTATTTT. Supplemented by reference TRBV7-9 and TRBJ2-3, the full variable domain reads DTGVSQNPRHKITKRGQNVTFRCDPISEHNRLYWYRQTLGQGPEFLTYFQNEAQLEKSRLLSDRFSAERPKGSFSTLEIQRTEQGDSAMYLCASSLQPDRTDTQYFGPGTRLTVL.

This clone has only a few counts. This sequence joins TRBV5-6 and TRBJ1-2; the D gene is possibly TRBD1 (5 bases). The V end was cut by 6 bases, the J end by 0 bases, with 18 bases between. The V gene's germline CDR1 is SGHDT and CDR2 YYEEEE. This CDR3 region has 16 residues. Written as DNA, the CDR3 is TGTGCCAGCAATAGACCGGGACGGACTTCTAACTATGGCTACACCTTC. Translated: CASNRPGRTSNYGYTF.